The 16 T cell receptor beta chains below come from one sample, sequenced in a study of a mutant IDH1 vaccine in newly diagnosed glioma. For these receptors, no antigen is known. Time point: week 35, safety follow-up. Doses consisted of 300 ug of mutant IDH1 20-mer peptide each, paired with topical imiquimod. The repertoire was sequenced with immunoSEQ multiplex PCR; TCRdb's copy has only in-frame clones and lacks some. The sample includes approximately 44,000 clones, about 79% of them seen just once. The material sequenced was PBMCs, taken from a glioma patient whose treatment included an IDH1 peptide vaccine. These receptors were collected from a man aged 35 to 55 with glioma.

The chain links TRBV19 to TRBJ2-7; 10 bases match TRBD2. From germline, CDR1 is LNHDA and CDR2 SQIVND (reference sequence). This CDR3 is built from 18 residues. J gave up 6 bases and V 5 bases, and 19 bases lay outside the gene matches. The CDR3 DNA reads TGTGCCAGTAGTGCGAGCAGTCCTCTAAGCGGGAGGGGAAGCGAGCAGTACTTC. It codes for CASSASSPLSGRGSEQYF.

The chain links TRBV25-1 to TRBJ2-1; TRBD2 matches 8 bases. Germline CDR1 reads MGHDK; CDR2 reads SYGVNS. The CDR3 contains 14 residues. With 3 bases clipped from V and 8 bases from J, the junction kept 6 bases outside the gene matches. CDR3 loop: CASSDPGLAHEQFF. In DNA form, the CDR3 reads TGTGCCAGCAGTGACCCCGGACTAGCCCATGAGCAGTTCTTC.

This chain uses TRBV11-3 with TRBJ2-1; 7 bases match TRBD2. J lost 3 bases, V lost 1 base, and 9 bases had no gene match. The germline CDR1 and CDR2 sequences are SGHNT and YENEEA. The CDR3 extends over 17 amino acids. CDR3 coding DNA: TGTGCCAGCAGCTTAGTTTTTGCGGGAGTCCTCTACAATGAGCAGTTCTTC. Its translation: CASSLVFAGVLYNEQFF. The whole variable domain, remainder taken from reference TRBV11-3 and TRBJ2-1, is EAGVVQSPRYKIIEKKQPVAFWCNPISGHNTLYWYLQNLGQGPELLIRYENEEAVDDSQLPKDRFSAERLKGVDSTLKIQPAELGDSAVYLCASSLVFAGVLYNEQFFGPGTRLTVL.

The rearrangement joins TRBV11-2 to TRBJ1-2; no clear D gene. Trimming shortened V by 1 base and J by 9 bases, and 15 bases separated the two germline ends. This CDR3 has 14 amino acids. Germline-derived CDR1 and CDR2 are SGHAT and FQNNGV. In DNA, the CDR3 is TGTGCCAGCAGCTTAGGTCAGAACAAGGCGAGCTACACCTTC. It encodes CASSLGQNKASYTF.

This sequence joins TRBV5-8 and TRBJ1-1; D gene unclear. The germline V gene has CDR1 SGHTS and CDR2 YDEGEE. The CDR3 consists of 15 residues. The V and J ends lost 2 bases and 0 bases respectively, with 11 bases between them. Here the CDR3 reads CASSFSGFMNTEAFF. Written as DNA, the CDR3 is TGTGCCAGCAGCTTTTCGGGATTTATGAACACTGAAGCTTTCTTT.

The chain carries TRBV19 and TRBJ1-4; 8 nucleotides line up with TRBD1. The trim removed 4 bases at V and 7 bases at J, leaving 8 bases unmatched. Germline V gene data show CDR1 as LNHDA and CDR2 as SQIVND (reference sequence). This CDR3 is built from 15 residues. The CDR3 region is CASSKRTGSGEKLFF. The CDR3 region has the DNA TGTGCCAGTAGTAAACGGACAGGGTCTGGTGAAAAACTGTTTTTT.

The chain combines TRBV7-2 with TRBJ1-4, with TRBD1 matching 8 bases. The germline V gene has CDR1 SGHTA and CDR2 FQGNSA. After removal of 3 bases from V and 6 bases from J, the junction contained 6 bases not matched to a gene. The CDR3 runs 15 residues. As DNA, the CDR3 is TGTGCCAGCAGCTTTAGGACAGGGTGGGATGAAAAACTGTTTTTT. This sequence encodes CASSFRTGWDEKLFF.

This chain joins TRBV27 and TRBJ2-3; D is perhaps TRBD2 (5 bases). Trimming removed 1 base from V and 2 bases from J, with 10 bases in between. The length of the CDR3 is 15 residues. CDR1 is MNHEY and CDR2 is SMNVEV in the germline V gene (reference sequence). The CDR3 is CASSLWAGNTDTQYF. The CDR3, as DNA: TGTGCCAGCAGTTTATGGGCCGGGAACACAGATACGCAGTATTTT.

The chain uses TRBV14 and TRBJ1-3; D unclear. The CDR3 loop spans 15 amino acids. V dropped 6 bases and J dropped 0 bases, with 12 bases sitting between them. Germline assignment: CDR1 SGHDN and CDR2 FVKESK. Here the CDR3 reads CASRGSRTSGNTIYF. The CDR3 DNA reads TGTGCCAGCAGGGGGTCTCGAACCTCTGGAAACACCATATATTTT.

The CDR3 sequence: CASSPIPRNTEAFF. The CDR3 nucleotides read TGTGCCAGCTCCCCGATCCCCAGGAACACTGAAGCTTTCTTT. V is TRBV18 and J is TRBJ1-1, with unresolved D. Trimming left V 6 bases short and J 1 base short, with 12 bases between. There are 14 residues in the CDR3. CDR1 KGHSH and CDR2 LQKENI come from the germline V gene.

Concerning this clone itself: Within the sample, other DNA sequences also encode this same CDR3. The V gene is TRBV6-5, the J gene TRBJ1-1, with D perhaps matching TRBD1 (5 bases). Germline lookup yields CDR1 MNHEY and CDR2 SVGAGI. Trimming cost V 6 bases and J 1 base, with 9 bases left between them. The CDR3 has 13 amino acids. CDR3: CASSRDRNTEAFF. CDR3 coding DNA: TGTGCCAGCAGCCGTGACAGGAACACTGAAGCTTTCTTT.

This clone was seen more than once but under ten times. V usage is TRBV18 and J usage is TRBJ1-1; no clear D. Germline V gene data show CDR1 as KGHSH and CDR2 as LQKENI. This CDR3 region has 14 residues. Trimming removed 0 bases at V and 0 bases at J, with 5 bases between. The CDR3 sequence is CASSPPAMNTEAFF. The CDR3, as DNA: TGTGCCAGCTCACCACCAGCTATGAACACTGAAGCTTTCTTT.

This rearrangement joins TRBV28 to TRBJ2-6; D not resolved. This CDR3 has 15 residues. With 3 bases removed from V and 0 bases from J, the gap between germline ends came to 6 bases. CDR1 is MDHEN, CDR2 SYDVKM, per germline. The CDR3 DNA reads as TGTGCCAGCAGTTTTTGGAGCTCTGGGGCCAACGTCCTGACTTTC. Translating gives CASSFWSSGANVLTF.

This clone has at least ten counts. The V and J genes are TRBV4-3 and TRBJ1-2, with 9 bases identical to TRBD1. CDR3 size: 15 residues. Per the germline V gene, CDR1 is LGHNA and CDR2 is YSLEER. With 4 bases clipped from V and 6 bases from J, the junction kept 9 bases outside the gene matches. CDR3 loop: CASSPNYRGHHGYTF. CDR3 coding DNA: TGCGCCAGCAGCCCAAATTACAGGGGGCATCATGGCTACACCTTC.

This clone was recorded once. The rearrangement uses TRBV14 and TRBJ2-7; D perhaps matches TRBD2 (7 bases). Trimming pared 4 bases from V and 4 bases from J, leaving 20 bases between. The CDR3 spans 16 residues. Germline loops: CDR1 SGHDN, CDR2 FVKESK. CDR3: CASSPRGAGDSYEQYF. CDR3 in DNA: TGTGCCAGCAGCCCGAGGGGGGCGGGAGACTCGTACGAGCAGTACTTC.

The V gene is TRBV4-2, the J gene TRBJ1-1, with D possibly being TRBD1 (6 bases). CDR1 and CDR2 from the germline V gene are LGHNA and YNFKEQ. This CDR3 comprises 13 residues. Deletions cut 5 bases from V and 3 bases from J, with 10 bases between. The CDR3 DNA follows: TGTGCCAGCAGCAGGCCAGGGGACACTGAAGCTTTCTTT. Encoded protein: CASSRPGDTEAFF.